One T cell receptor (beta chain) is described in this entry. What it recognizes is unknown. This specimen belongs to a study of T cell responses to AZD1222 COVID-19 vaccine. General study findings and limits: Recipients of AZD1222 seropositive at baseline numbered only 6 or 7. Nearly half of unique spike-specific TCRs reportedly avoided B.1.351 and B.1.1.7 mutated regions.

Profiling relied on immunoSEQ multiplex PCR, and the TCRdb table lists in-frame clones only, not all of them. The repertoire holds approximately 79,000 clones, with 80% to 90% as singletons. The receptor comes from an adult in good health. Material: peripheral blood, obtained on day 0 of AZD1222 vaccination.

The DNA of the CDR3 is TGTGCCAGCAGCCCACCCGGCAGGGTGTGGACTAATGAAAAACTGTTTTTT. Protein sequence: CASSPPGRVWTNEKLFF. The chain couples TRBV7-9 to TRBJ1-4; a possible D gene is TRBD1 (5 bases). Trimming left V 5 bases short and J 2 bases short, with 18 bases between. This CDR3 is 17 amino acids long. Germline V gives CDR1 SEHNR, CDR2 FQNEAQ (reference sequence). The whole variable domain, filled in from reference TRBV7-9 and TRBJ1-4, reads DTGVSQNPRHKITKRGQNVTFRCDPISEHNRLYWYRQTLGQGPEFLTYFQNEAQLEKSRLLSDRFSAERPKGSFSTLEIQRTEQGDSAMYLCASSPPGRVWTNEKLFFGSGTQLSVL.